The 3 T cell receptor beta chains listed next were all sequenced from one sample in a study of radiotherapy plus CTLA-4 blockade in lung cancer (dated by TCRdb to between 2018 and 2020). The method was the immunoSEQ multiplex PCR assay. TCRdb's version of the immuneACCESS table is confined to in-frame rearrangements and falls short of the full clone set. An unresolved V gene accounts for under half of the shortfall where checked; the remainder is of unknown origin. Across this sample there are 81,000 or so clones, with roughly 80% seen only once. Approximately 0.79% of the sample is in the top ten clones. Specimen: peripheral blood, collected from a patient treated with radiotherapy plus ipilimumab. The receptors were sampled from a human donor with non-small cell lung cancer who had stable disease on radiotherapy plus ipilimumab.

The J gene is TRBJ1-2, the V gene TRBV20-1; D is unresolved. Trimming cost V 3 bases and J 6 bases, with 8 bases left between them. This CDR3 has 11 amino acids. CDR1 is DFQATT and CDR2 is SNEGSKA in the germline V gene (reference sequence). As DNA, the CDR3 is TGCAGTGCTAGGTACTTCGATGGCTACACCTTC. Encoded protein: CSARYFDGYTF.

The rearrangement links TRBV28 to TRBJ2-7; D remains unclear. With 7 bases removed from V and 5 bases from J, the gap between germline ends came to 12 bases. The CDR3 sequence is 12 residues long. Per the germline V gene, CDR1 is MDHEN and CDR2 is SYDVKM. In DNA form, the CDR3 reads TGTGCCAGCACCATGGGCTTCCACGAGCAGTACTTC. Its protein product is CASTMGFHEQYF.

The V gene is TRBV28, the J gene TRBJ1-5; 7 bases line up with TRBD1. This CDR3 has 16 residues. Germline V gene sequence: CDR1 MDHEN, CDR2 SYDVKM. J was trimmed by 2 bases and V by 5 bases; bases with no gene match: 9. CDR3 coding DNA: TGTGCCAGCAGTCACTGGACAGGCGGGGGCAATCAGCCCCAGCATTTT. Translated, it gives CASSHWTGGGNQPQHF.